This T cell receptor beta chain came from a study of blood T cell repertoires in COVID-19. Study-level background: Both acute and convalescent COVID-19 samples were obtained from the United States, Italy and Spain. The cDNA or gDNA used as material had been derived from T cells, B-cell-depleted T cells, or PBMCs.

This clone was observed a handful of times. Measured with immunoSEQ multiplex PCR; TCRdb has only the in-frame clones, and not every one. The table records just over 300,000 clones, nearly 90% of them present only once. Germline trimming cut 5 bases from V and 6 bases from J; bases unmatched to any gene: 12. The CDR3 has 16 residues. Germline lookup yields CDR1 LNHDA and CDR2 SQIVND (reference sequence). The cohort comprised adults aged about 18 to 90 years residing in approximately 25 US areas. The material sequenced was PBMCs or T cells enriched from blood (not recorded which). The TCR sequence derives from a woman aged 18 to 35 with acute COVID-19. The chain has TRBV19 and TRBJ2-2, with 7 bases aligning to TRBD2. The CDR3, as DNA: TGTGCCAGTAGTCCCTGGGGGGGTAACGGAGCCGGGGAGCTGTTTTTT. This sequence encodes CASSPWGGNGAGELFF.